This entry features one T cell receptor beta chain sequence. The sample belongs to a study of T-cell reconstitution after alpha-beta-depleted transplantation in children. Unique molecular identifiers were used to barcode this TCRbeta library. TCRdb re-derived calls from the PCR reads in MiXCR, one entry per CDR3 protein. The data hold some 600,000 distinct CDR3 sequences, with 10% to 15% observed a single time. The V end was cut by 1 base, the J end by 17 bases, with 11 bases between. Germline CDR1 reads SGHTA; CDR2 reads FQGNSA. The CDR3 runs to 11 residues. This sample comprised PBMCs, mostly from graft donor cells, obtained 360 days after TCRalphabeta/CD19-depleted stem cell transplant. The TCR originated in a male patient between 10 and 17 years old who had a stem cell transplant for acute myeloid leukemia, so the T cells may come from the graft donor. The chain has TRBV7-2 and TRBJ1-4; D unclear. The CDR3 DNA sequence: TGTGCCAGCAGCTTAGGTCGACACCTTTTTTTT. This encodes CASSLGRHLFF.